The table lists the clone carrying this TCR beta chain with a few counts. The data stem from a study of blood T cell repertoires in COVID-19. On the study more broadly: COVID-19 samples collected from the United States, Italy and Spain covered acute and convalescent phases. PBMCs, B-cell-depleted T cells, or T cells were the source of the cDNA or gDNA that made up the material.

The germline gives CDR1 MNHNS, CDR2 SASEGT. The V gene lost 3 bases and the J gene lost 4 bases, with 9 bases spanning the gap. The CDR3 totals 13 residues. Original processing methods: Scientists estimated how many nucleated cells there were by amplifying reference gene primers. TCRdb keeps only in-frame clones here, not all; method: immunoSEQ multiplex PCR. Clone size and the V and J calls come from that table; the DNA yielded D and trimming. The data contain around 150,000 clones, 84% of them singletons. Sequencing was carried out using peripheral blood. The J gene is TRBJ1-1, the V gene TRBV6-1; no clear D gene. This sequence was found in a woman of 80 years or more in a cohort sampled during active or convalescent COVID-19. The CDR3 DNA is TGTGCCAGCAGTGACAGGTTCCTCACTGAAGCTTTCTTT. Translating gives CASSDRFLTEAFF.